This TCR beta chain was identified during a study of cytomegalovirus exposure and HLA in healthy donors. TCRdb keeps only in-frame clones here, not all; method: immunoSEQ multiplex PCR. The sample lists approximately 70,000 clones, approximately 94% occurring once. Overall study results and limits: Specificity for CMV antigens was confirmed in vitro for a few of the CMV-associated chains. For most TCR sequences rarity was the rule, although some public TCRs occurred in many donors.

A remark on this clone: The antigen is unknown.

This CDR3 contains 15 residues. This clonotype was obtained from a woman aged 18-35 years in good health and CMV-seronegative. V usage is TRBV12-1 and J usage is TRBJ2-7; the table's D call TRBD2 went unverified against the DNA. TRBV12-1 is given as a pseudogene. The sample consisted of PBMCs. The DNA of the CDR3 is TGTGCCAGCAGCTGGACTAGCGGGGGGGTCTACGAGCAGTACTTC. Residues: CASSWTSGGVYEQYF.